This T cell receptor (beta chain) was retrieved from a study of CD8 T cells in Susac syndrome. The overall study: Active disease was present in about 6 of the sequenced Susac syndrome patients, whereas under 10 of them were in remission. Patients with Susac syndrome were therapy-naive, taking corticosteroids, with some also receiving intravenous immunoglobulin, or taking intravenous immunoglobulin alone at the time their blood was drawn. Study-wide results and caveats: Acknowledgment was made by the study that its TCR sequencing and HLA analysis involved a relatively small number of individuals.

The CDR3 has 16 residues. Germline-derived CDR1 and CDR2 are GTSNPN and SVGIG (reference sequence). V lost 8 bases and J lost 0; bases outside the gene matches: 13. In regard to this clonotype: Antigen unknown.

Reverse transcription used about 0.45 to 1 ug RNA and random hexamers. Amplification of TCR beta CDR3 was carried out by immunoSEQ multiplex PCR, which covered 54 Vbeta and 13 Jbeta segments. TCRdb reprocessed the immunoSEQ multiplex PCR reads with MiXCR, giving one entry per CDR3 protein. The sample shows 130,000 or so distinct CDR3 sequences, over 90% of them seen only once. The chain couples TRBV30 to TRBJ2-1; 7 bases are a match to TRBD2. This TCR was sampled from a human donor with Susac syndrome. Sequenced input: CD4+ T cells from PBMCs. In DNA form, the CDR3 reads TGTGCCCTAGAGGGAGGGCCCCTCCCCTCCTACAATGAGCAGTTCTTC. It encodes CALEGGPLPSYNEQFF.